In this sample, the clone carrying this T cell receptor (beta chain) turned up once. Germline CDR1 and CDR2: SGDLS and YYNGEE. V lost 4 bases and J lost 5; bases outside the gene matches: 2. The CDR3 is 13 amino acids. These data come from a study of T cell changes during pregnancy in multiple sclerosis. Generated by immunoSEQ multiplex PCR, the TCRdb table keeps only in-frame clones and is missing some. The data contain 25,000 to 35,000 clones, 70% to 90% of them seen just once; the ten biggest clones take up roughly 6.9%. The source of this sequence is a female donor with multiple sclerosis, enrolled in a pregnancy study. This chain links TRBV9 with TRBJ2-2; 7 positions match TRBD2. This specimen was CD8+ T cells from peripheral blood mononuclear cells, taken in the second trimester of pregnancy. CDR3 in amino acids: CASSLSGTGELFF. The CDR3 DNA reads TGTGCCAGCAGCCTTAGCGGGACCGGGGAGCTGTTTTTT. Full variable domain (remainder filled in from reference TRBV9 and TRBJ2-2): DSGVTQTPKHLITATGQRVTLRCSPRSGDLSVYWYQQSLDQGLQFLIQYYNGEERAKGNILERFSAQQFPDLHSELNLSSLELGDSALYFCASSLSGTGELFFGEGSRLTVL.